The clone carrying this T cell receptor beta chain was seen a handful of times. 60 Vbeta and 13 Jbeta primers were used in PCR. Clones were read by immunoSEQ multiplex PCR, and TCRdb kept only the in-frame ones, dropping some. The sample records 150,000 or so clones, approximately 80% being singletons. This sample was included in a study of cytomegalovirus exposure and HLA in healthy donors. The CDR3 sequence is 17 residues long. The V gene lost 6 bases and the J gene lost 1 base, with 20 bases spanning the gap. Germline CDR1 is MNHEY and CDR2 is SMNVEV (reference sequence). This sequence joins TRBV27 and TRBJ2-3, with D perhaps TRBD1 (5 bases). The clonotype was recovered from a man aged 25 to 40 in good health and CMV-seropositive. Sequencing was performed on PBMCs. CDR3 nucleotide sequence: TGTGCCAGCAGCCAAAGTCCAGGGCCTACCCGCACAGATACGCAGTATTTT. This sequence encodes CASSQSPGPTRTDTQYF.